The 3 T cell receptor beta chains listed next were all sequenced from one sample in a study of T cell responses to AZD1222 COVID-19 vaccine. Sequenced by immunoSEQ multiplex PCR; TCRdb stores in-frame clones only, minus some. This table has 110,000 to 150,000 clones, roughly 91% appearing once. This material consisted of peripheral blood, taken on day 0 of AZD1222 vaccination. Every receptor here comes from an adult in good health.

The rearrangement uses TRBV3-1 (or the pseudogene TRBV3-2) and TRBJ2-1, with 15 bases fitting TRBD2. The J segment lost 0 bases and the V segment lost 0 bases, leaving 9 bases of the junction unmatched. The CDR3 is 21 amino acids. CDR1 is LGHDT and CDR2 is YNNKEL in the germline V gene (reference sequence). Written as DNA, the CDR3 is TGTGCCAGCAGCCAAGAGTGGCTAGGGACTAGCGGGGGGCACTCCTACAATGAGCAGTTCTTC. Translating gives CASSQEWLGTSGGHSYNEQFF.

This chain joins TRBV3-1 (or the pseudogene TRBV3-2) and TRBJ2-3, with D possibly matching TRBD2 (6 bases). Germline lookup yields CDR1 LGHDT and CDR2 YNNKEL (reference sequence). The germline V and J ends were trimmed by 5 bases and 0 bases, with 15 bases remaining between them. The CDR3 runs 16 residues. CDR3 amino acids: CASSYSRGSSTDTQYF. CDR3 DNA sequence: TGTGCCAGCAGCTACTCGCGGGGAAGTAGCACAGATACGCAGTATTTT.

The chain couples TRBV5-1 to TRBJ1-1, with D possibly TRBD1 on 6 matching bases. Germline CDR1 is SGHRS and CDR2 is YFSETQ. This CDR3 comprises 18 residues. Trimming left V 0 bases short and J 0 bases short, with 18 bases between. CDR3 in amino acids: CASSLAAGAGGMNTEAFF. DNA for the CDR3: TGCGCCAGCAGCTTGGCCGCGGGCGCGGGGGGCATGAACACTGAAGCTTTCTTT.